This T cell receptor beta chain was recorded in a study of regulatory T cells in long-lasting Graves disease. The CDR3 loop spans 14 amino acids. Germline V lookup: CDR1 LGHNA, CDR2 YSLEER. V was clipped by 3 bases and J by 6 bases, with 12 bases between them. This clonotype was seen a handful of times. Time point here: newly diagnosed GD, antithyroid drugs for less than 3 months. RNA isolated from PBMCs was used to make the TCR library. Both iRepertoire HTBI primers and Arm-PCR of CDR3 regions were used to build the TCR beta libraries. TCRdb called the multiplex PCR reads again in MiXCR, with one record for every CDR3 protein. In the table there are roughly 420,000 distinct CDR3 sequences, roughly 15% of which are singletons. A further study also used this sample, focusing on T cells in Graves' hyperthyroidism and ophthalmopathy.

The sequence derives from a woman in her 30s with Graves disease. The rearrangement joins TRBV4-3 to TRBJ2-1, with D possibly being TRBD2 (6 bases). This specimen was peripheral blood mononuclear cells (PBMCs), taken at new diagnosis, from a patient treated with antithyroid drugs. The CDR3 DNA follows: TGCGCCAGCAGCCACCGGGACTGGTCCAATGAGCAGTTCTTC. Protein: CASSHRDWSNEQFF.